One sample yielded the 23 T cell receptor beta chains listed below, sequenced in a study of T cells in Graves' hyperthyroidism and ophthalmopathy. Researchers amplified the TCR beta CDR3 regions from RNA transcripts. The primer set for the first-round RT-PCR of the TCR CDR3 was HTBI. TCRdb independently ran MiXCR on the multiplex PCR reads; one entry per CDR3 protein. The sample has 300,000 to 450,000 distinct CDR3 sequences, roughly 18% seen once. Sequencing was performed on blood. These receptors were obtained from a woman between 40 and 50 years old with Graves' ophthalmopathy.

About this clonotype: A single base separates this from a much larger clone, so it may be a read error. The rearrangement joins TRBV5-5 to TRBJ1-2; 7 nucleotides line up with TRBD1. This CDR3 has 13 amino acids. Germline lookup yields CDR1 SGHKS and CDR2 YYEKEE (reference sequence). The CDR3 DNA follows: TGTGCCGGCAGCTTGGAGACAGGGTGCGGCTACACCTTC. Protein: CAGSLETGCGYTF.

In its sample, this clonotype was seen many times. The chain uses TRBV6-2 or TRBV6-3 and TRBJ1-5, with 7 positions matching TRBD1. Trimming removed 5 bases from V and 6 bases from J; junction bases left unmatched: 7. This CDR3 region has 14 residues. CDR1 MNHEY and CDR2 SVGEGT come from the germline V gene. The CDR3 nucleotides read TGTGCCAGCAGTCCTAGACAGGGCCGTCAGCCCCAGCATTTT. As protein: CASSPRQGRQPQHF.

This clonotype was counted at least ten times. This sequence joins TRBV25-1 and TRBJ2-2; no clear D. The CDR3 sequence is 12 residues long. Germline V gives CDR1 MGHDK, CDR2 SYGVNS. The V end was cut by 4 bases, the J end by 6 bases, with 6 bases between. The CDR3 loop is CASSVIAGELFF. The CDR3 DNA is TGTGCCAGCAGTGTAATTGCCGGGGAGCTGTTTTTT.

This clonotype was seen many times. The chain has TRBV28 and TRBJ2-2; D is possibly TRBD2 (5 bases). The V gene's germline CDR1 is MDHEN and CDR2 SYDVKM. Trimming left V 5 bases short and J 6 bases short, with 13 bases between. The CDR3 has 14 residues. CDR3 nucleotide sequence: TGTGCCAGCAGTCCTGTGGCGGGTGCCGGGGAGCTGTTTTTT. Amino acid sequence: CASSPVAGAGELFF.

There are many counts of this clonotype. Possible read error: a much larger clone is one base away. J is TRBJ1-1 and V is TRBV28; the D is unclear. Germline values: CDR1 MDHEN, CDR2 SYDVKM. CDR3 size: 13 residues. Trimming left V 3 bases short and J 1 base short, with 6 bases between. CDR3 in DNA: TGTGCCAGCAGTTTCCTATCGAACACTGAAGCTTTCTTT. The encoded protein is CASSFLSNTEAFF.

This clonotype was seen ten or more times. The gene calls are TRBV29-1 and TRBJ1-3; the D gene is possibly TRBD1 (6 bases). CDR3 length equals 15 residues. CDR1 SQVTM and CDR2 ANQGSEA come from the germline V gene. The V end lost 6 bases, the J end lost 1 base, and 16 bases lay between the germline ends. CDR3 residues: CSVVLGGLSGNTIYF. For the CDR3, the DNA is TGCAGCGTCGTATTGGGGGGCTTGTCTGGAAACACCATATATTTT.

Ten or more counts support this clonotype. The chain employs TRBV3-1 and TRBJ2-7, with D tentatively TRBD1 (8 bases). The germline V gene encodes CDR1 LGHDT and CDR2 YNNKEL (reference sequence). The V and J ends lost 4 bases and 2 bases respectively, with 12 bases between them. The CDR3 length is 14 residues. The CDR3 coding sequence is TGTGCCAGCAGCCTTACAGGGGGGGCCTACGAGCAGTACTTC. Translation: CASSLTGGAYEQYF.

This clonotype was observed many times. This sequence joins TRBV10-1 and TRBJ2-2, with a possible D match to TRBD1 (5 bases). The CDR3 is made up of 14 amino acids. Germline CDR1 reads WNHNN; CDR2 reads SYGVQD (reference sequence). The ends were cut back, 5 bases at V and 5 bases at J, with 12 bases in the middle. The CDR3 here is CASSLQVGTGELFF. For the CDR3, the DNA is TGCGCCAGCAGTCTACAGGTTGGGACCGGGGAGCTGTTTTTT.

The chain couples TRBV12-3 or TRBV12-4 to TRBJ2-5, with a weak D call TRBD2 (5 bases). The CDR3 runs 14 residues. V was shortened by 5 bases and J by 4 bases, with 14 bases between the two germline ends. The CDR3 region has the DNA TGTGCCAGCAGTCGGCGAGGGATGGGAGAGACCCAGTACTTC. It specifies CASSRRGMGETQYF.

This clonotype was found many times. V usage is TRBV12-3 or TRBV12-4 and J usage is TRBJ1-2; no firm D call. The CDR3 totals 14 residues. V was pared by 5 bases and J by 3 bases, with 13 bases between. CDR3 sequence: CASSQDSSDYGYTF. CDR3 DNA: TGTGCCAGCAGTCAGGATTCCAGCGACTATGGCTACACCTTC.

V usage is TRBV15 and J usage is TRBJ1-2; TRBD1 matches 8 bases. The CDR3 spans 16 residues. CDR1 is LNHNV, CDR2 YYDKDF, per germline (reference sequence). The J segment lost 3 bases and the V segment lost 11 bases, leaving 17 bases of the junction unmatched. Here the CDR3 reads CASGPHKTRGHYGYTF. In DNA form, the CDR3 reads TGTGCCTCCGGCCCTCATAAAACCAGGGGGCACTATGGCTACACCTTC.

The chain couples TRBV3-1 to TRBJ2-1; no definite D call. The germline gives CDR1 LGHDT, CDR2 YNNKEL (reference sequence). V was trimmed by 0 bases and J by 9 bases, leaving 12 bases between them. The CDR3 spans 14 residues. This chain's CDR3 is CASSQEMLLGEQFF. CDR3 sequence (DNA): TGTGCCAGCAGCCAAGAAATGTTGCTCGGTGAGCAGTTCTTC.

This clonotype was detected ten times or more. The CDR3 sequence is CASSPGSFAEQYF. The CDR3 bases are TGTGCCAGCAGTCCCGGGAGTTTCGCCGAGCAGTACTTC. This rearrangement joins TRBV9 to TRBJ2-7; possible D gene TRBD2, 6 bases. Germline CDR1 SGDLS, CDR2 YYNGEE. V lost 5 bases, J lost 6 bases, and 15 bases lay in between. The CDR3 runs to 13 residues.

This clonotype was found many times. This rearrangement joins TRBV7-2 to TRBJ2-2; D gene ambiguous. From germline, CDR1 is SGHTA and CDR2 FQGNSA. Trimming pared 1 base from V and 2 bases from J, leaving 5 bases between. The CDR3 length is 14 residues. CDR3 region: CASSLVGNTGELFF. The DNA of the CDR3 is TGTGCCAGCAGCTTAGTCGGTAACACCGGGGAGCTGTTTTTT. The whole variable domain, filled in from reference TRBV7-2 and TRBJ2-2, reads GAGVSQSPSNKVTEKGKDVELRCDPISGHTALYWYRQSLGQGLEFLIYFQGNSAPDKSGLPSDRFSAERTGGSVSTLTIQRTQQEDSAVYLCASSLVGNTGELFFGEGSRLTVL.

This clonotype was picked up many times. The V call is TRBV6-1, the J call TRBJ2-7; 16 bases fit TRBD2. Per the germline V gene, CDR1 is MNHNS and CDR2 is SASEGT. J was trimmed by 7 bases and V by 5 bases; bases with no gene match: 20. The CDR3 loop spans 20 amino acids. CDR3 residues: CASSRKPPGLAGGPGQEQYF. For the CDR3, the DNA is TGTGCCAGCAGTCGAAAACCCCCGGGACTAGCGGGAGGGCCGGGCCAGGAGCAGTACTTC.

There are many counts of this clonotype. The junction departs from the called germline gene at one end, perhaps through a read error. The rearrangement links TRBV6-2 or TRBV6-3 to TRBJ2-7, with D perhaps given as TRBD1 or TRBD2 (7 bases each). Germline assignment: CDR1 MNHEY and CDR2 SVGEGT. The CDR3 spans 15 residues. The CDR3: CASSPRFRGGYGQYF. The DNA for the CDR3 is TGTGCCAGCAGTCCAAGATTCAGGGGGGGCTACGGGCAGTACTTC.

Many counts were recorded for this clonotype. The chain recombines TRBV20-1 with TRBJ1-6; 10 bases agree with TRBD1. The junction had 6 bases not matched to a gene; V was cut back by 3 bases and J by 10 bases. The germline CDR1 and CDR2 sequences are DFQATT and SNEGSKA (reference sequence). CDR3 length equals 14 residues. CDR3 nucleotides: TGCAGTGCTAGCGATGGACAGGGGGGATCACCCCTCCACTTT. The encoded protein is CSASDGQGGSPLHF.

This clonotype showed up many times. The V gene is TRBV28, the J gene TRBJ1-5; D not certain. There are 13 residues in the CDR3. Trimming took 7 bases from V and 9 from J, leaving 16 bases between them. Germline V CDR1 and CDR2: MDHEN, SYDVKM. The CDR3 here is CASTLGLFWPQHF. CDR3 sequence (DNA): TGTGCCAGCACCCTTGGACTCTTTTGGCCCCAGCATTTT. Variable domain in full (rest from reference TRBV28 and TRBJ1-5): DVKVTQSSRYLVKRTGEKVFLECVQDMDHENMFWYRQDPGLGLRLIYFSYDVKMKEKGDIPEGYSVSREKKERFSLILESASTNQTSMYLCASTLGLFWPQHFGDGTRLSIL.

The chain links TRBV4-1 to TRBJ2-5; 8 positions match TRBD2. The V gene end was trimmed by 0 bases and the J gene end by 7 bases; junction bases not matched to a gene: 16. The CDR3 has 18 residues. The germline gives CDR1 MGHRA, CDR2 YSYEKL. For the CDR3, the DNA is TGCGCCAGCAGCCAAGATCCAAGAAGCGGGAGCGTTAGAGGGACCCAGTACTTC. Amino acid sequence: CASSQDPRSGSVRGTQYF.

The V and J genes are TRBV10-3 and TRBJ2-5, with a weak D call TRBD2 (5 bases). The CDR3 is made up of 13 amino acids. Looked up from germline, CDR1 is ENHRY and CDR2 is SYGVKD. With 4 bases removed from V and 5 bases from J, the gap between germline ends came to 11 bases. CDR3 region: CAISGTSTETQYF. CDR3 bases: TGTGCCATCAGTGGCACTAGTACGGAGACCCAGTACTTC.

This clonotype was detected many times. CDR3 loop: CSARGVWLAGARIQNEQFF. The DNA for the CDR3 is TGCAGTGCTAGAGGGGTCTGGTTAGCGGGAGCGAGAATACAGAATGAGCAGTTCTTC. V gene TRBV20-1 combines with J gene TRBJ2-1; TRBD2 aligns across 9 bases. Looked up from germline, CDR1 is DFQATT and CDR2 is SNEGSKA (reference sequence). This CDR3 comprises 19 residues. J gave up 7 bases and V 1 base, and 20 bases lay outside the gene matches.

This clonotype was seen at least ten times. A read error may produce the germline difference seen at one junction end. V is TRBV11-2 and J is TRBJ2-5; 11 bases map to TRBD2. This CDR3 has 18 residues. Germline V gene sequence: CDR1 SGHAT, CDR2 FQNNGV. The DNA for the CDR3 is TGTGCCAGCAGCTATCAGATTAGCGGGAGGGGGGCTCAAGAGGCCCAGTACTTC. Its translation is CASSYQISGRGAQEAQYF.

This clonotype was observed many times. The chain is built from TRBV12-3 or TRBV12-4 and TRBJ2-2, with D possibly being TRBD1 or TRBD2 (6 bases each). The CDR3 has 15 amino acids. Between the trimmed V and J ends, which lost 7 bases and 5 bases, there was a span of 17 bases. CDR3 sequence (DNA): TGTGCCAGCATTCCCCCCGGGGGCAGGACCGGGGAGCTGTTTTTT. This sequence encodes CASIPPGGRTGELFF.